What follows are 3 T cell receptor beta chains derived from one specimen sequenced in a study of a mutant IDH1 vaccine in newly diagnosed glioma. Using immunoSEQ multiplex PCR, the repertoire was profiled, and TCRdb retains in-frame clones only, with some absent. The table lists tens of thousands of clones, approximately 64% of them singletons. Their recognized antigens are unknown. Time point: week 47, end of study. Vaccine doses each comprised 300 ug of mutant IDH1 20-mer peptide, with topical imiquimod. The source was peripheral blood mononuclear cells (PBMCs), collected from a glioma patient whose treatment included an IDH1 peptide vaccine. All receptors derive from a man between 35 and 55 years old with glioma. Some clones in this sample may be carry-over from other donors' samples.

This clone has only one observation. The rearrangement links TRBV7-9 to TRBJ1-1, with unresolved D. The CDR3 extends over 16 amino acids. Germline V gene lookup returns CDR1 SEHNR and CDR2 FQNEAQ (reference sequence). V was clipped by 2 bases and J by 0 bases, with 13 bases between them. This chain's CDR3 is CASSLRTASMNTEAFF. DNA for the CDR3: TGTGCCAGCAGCTTAAGGACTGCCTCCATGAACACTGAAGCTTTCTTT.

In DNA form, the CDR3 reads TGCGCCAGCAGCCGCGGACAGGGAAACACCGGGGAGCTGTTTTTT. This codes for CASSRGQGNTGELFF. The chain recombines TRBV5-1 with TRBJ2-2, with 8 bases identical to TRBD1. The germline gives CDR1 SGHRS, CDR2 YFSETQ. V lost 4 bases to trimming and J lost 2 bases; unmatched junction nucleotides: 4. This CDR3 is 15 amino acids long.

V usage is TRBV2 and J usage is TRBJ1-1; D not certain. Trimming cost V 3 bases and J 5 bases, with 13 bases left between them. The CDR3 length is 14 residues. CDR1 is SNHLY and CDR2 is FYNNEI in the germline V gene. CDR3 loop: CASSEMRMGTEAFF. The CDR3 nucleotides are TGTGCCAGCAGTGAGATGCGGATGGGGACTGAAGCTTTCTTT.